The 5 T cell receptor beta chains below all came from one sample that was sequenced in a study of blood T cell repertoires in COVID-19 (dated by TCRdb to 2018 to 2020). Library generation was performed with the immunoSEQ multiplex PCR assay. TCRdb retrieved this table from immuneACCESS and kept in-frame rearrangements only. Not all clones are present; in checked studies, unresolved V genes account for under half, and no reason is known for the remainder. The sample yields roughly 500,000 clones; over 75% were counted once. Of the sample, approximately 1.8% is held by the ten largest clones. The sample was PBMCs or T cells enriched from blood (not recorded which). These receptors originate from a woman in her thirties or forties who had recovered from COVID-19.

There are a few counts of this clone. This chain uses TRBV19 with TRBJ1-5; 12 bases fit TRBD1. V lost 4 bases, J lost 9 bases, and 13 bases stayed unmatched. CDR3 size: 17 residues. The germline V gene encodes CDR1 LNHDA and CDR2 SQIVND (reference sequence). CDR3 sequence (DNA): TGTGCCAGTAGTACCTTTCCGGGACAGGGGGCACTAATGCCCCAGCATTTT. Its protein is CASSTFPGQGALMPQHF. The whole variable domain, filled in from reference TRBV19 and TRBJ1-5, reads DGGITQSPKYLFRKEGQNVTLSCEQNLNHDAMYWYRQDPGQGLRLIYYSQIVNDFQKGDIAEGYSVSREKKESFPLTVTSAQKNPTAFYLCASSTFPGQGALMPQHFGDGTRLSIL.

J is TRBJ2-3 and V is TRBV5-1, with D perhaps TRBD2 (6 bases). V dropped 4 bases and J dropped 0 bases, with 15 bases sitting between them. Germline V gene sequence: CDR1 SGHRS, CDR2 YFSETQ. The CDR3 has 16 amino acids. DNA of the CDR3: TGCGCCAGCAGCGTAATCGGGGGAGAGAGCACAGATACGCAGTATTTT. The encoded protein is CASSVIGGESTDTQYF.

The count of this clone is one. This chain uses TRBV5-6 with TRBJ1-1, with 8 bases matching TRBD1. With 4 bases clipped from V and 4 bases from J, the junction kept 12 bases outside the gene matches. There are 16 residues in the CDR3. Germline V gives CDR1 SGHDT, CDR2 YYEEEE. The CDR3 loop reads CASSLKGQGAVTEAFF. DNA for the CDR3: TGTGCCAGCAGCCTTAAAGGACAGGGAGCTGTCACTGAAGCTTTCTTT.

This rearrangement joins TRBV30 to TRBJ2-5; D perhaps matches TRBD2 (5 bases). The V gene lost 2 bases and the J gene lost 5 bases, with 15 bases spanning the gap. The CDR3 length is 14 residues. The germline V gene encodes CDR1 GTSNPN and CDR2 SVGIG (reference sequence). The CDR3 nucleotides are TGTGCCTGGAGTACCCGGGGAAAAGGGGAGACCCAGTACTTC. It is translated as CAWSTRGKGETQYF.

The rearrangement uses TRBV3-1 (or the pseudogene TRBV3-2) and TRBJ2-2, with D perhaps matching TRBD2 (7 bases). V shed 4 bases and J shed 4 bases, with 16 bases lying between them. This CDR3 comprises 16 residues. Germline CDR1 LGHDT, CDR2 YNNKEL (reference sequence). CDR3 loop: CASSRRLGGGTGELFF. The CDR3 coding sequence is TGTGCCAGCAGCCGTAGGTTGGGAGGGGGCACCGGGGAGCTGTTTTTT.